The 17 T cell receptor beta chains below come from one sample, sequenced in a study of blood T cells in healthy people across ages. The use of a sample-barcoded 5' primer and a J-beta primer mix characterized a second PCR of 7 to 11 cycles. TCRdb re-called the 5' RACE reads through MiXCR, storing one row per CDR3 protein. This repertoire shows about a million distinct CDR3 sequences, roughly two fifths found once; its top ten account for around 13%. The sample consisted of blood. The receptors shown here come from a man in his late teens or twenties in good health.

The chain links TRBV9 to TRBJ2-1, with D perhaps TRBD2 (6 bases). Germline V gene sequence: CDR1 SGDLS, CDR2 YYNGEE. The CDR3 is made up of 16 amino acids. The V and J ends lost 2 bases and 10 bases respectively, with 22 bases between them. Here the CDR3 DNA reads TGTGCCAGCAGCGTCGCGGGGACTTCCCAATTCCGCGAGCAGTTCTTC. It yields the protein CASSVAGTSQFREQFF. The entire variable domain, with the rest obtained from reference TRBV9 and TRBJ2-1, is as follows: DSGVTQTPKHLITATGQRVTLRCSPRSGDLSVYWYQQSLDQGLQFLIQYYNGEERAKGNILERFSAQQFPDLHSELNLSSLELGDSALYFCASSVAGTSQFREQFFGPGTRLTVL.

The gene calls are TRBV2 and TRBJ1-6; 10 bases are shared with TRBD1. J was trimmed by 4 bases and V by 7 bases; bases with no gene match: 7. The germline CDR1 and CDR2 sequences are SNHLY and FYNNEI. This CDR3 has 16 residues. CDR3 in DNA: TGTGCCAGCAACCTAGACAGGGGGCTATATAATTCACCCCTCCACTTT. Its translation is CASNLDRGLYNSPLHF.

Many counts were recorded for this clonotype. CDR3 sequence (DNA): TGTGCCAGCAGTTACCCCCGCGACAGTGACTACGAGCAGTACTTC. It is translated as CASSYPRDSDYEQYF. The chain employs TRBV6-5 and TRBJ2-7; D might be TRBD1 (5 bases). The CDR3 runs to 15 residues. V was clipped by 2 bases and J by 3 bases, with 14 bases between them. CDR1 is MNHEY and CDR2 is SVGAGI in the germline V gene.

This clonotype showed up many times. The J gene is TRBJ2-6, the V gene TRBV6-2 or TRBV6-3; D is uncertain. The V end lost 8 bases, the J end lost 0 bases, and 2 bases lay between the germline ends. The CDR3 loop spans 12 amino acids. The germline gives CDR1 MNHEY, CDR2 SVGEGT. CDR3 DNA sequence: TGTGCCAGCCGCTCTGGGGCCAACGTCCTGACTTTC. Protein product: CASRSGANVLTF.

This clonotype was seen a few times. The J gene is TRBJ1-2, the V gene TRBV4-1; D might be TRBD1 (5 bases). The CDR3 runs to 17 residues. V lost 1 base and J lost 0, with 15 bases in between. Germline values: CDR1 MGHRA, CDR2 YSYEKL. The CDR3 sequence: CASSQVIRTPTNYGYTF. In DNA, the CDR3 is TGCGCCAGCAGCCAAGTTATCAGGACACCTACTAACTATGGCTACACCTTC.

In this sample, this clonotype turned up a few times. CDR3 sequence: CASSLVGRGSPYNEQYF. DNA for the CDR3: TGCGCCAGCAGCTTGGTCGGTCGCGGCTCACCCTACAATGAGCAGTACTTC. The chain recombines TRBV5-1 with TRBJ2-1; D not resolved. The DNA end is more similar to TRBJ2-7, so the J call may be wrong. Germline values: CDR1 SGHRS, CDR2 YFSETQ. The CDR3 length is 17 residues.

The chain uses TRBV5-1 and TRBJ2-7; 8 bases map to TRBD1. This CDR3 is built from 15 residues. V trimming: 4 bases; J trimming: 2 bases; junction bases outside the gene matches: 8. The V gene's germline CDR1 is SGHRS and CDR2 YFSETQ. The chain's CDR3 is CASSLRGQGAYEQYF. The CDR3 nucleotides are TGCGCCAGCAGCCTACGAGGACAGGGAGCCTACGAGCAGTACTTC.

V usage is TRBV4-3 and J usage is TRBJ1-2; 7 nucleotides match TRBD1. J lost 2 bases, V lost 2 bases, and 5 bases had no gene match. Germline CDR1 and CDR2: LGHNA and YSLEER. This CDR3 is built from 15 residues. DNA of the CDR3: TGCGCCAGCAGCCAAAGGGACAGACAGAACTATGGCTACACCTTC. The encoded protein is CASSQRDRQNYGYTF.

This clonotype was found a few times. V usage is TRBV7-2 and J usage is TRBJ1-1, with D hard to call. The CDR3 totals 15 residues. Trimming took off 2 bases at V and 1 base at J, with 11 bases between the two ends. Germline V CDR1 and CDR2: SGHTA, FQGNSA. The CDR3, as DNA: TGTGCCAGCAGCTTATATGGCTCAGGGAACACTGAAGCTTTCTTT. Amino acid sequence: CASSLYGSGNTEAFF.

This clonotype was recorded a few times. The chain has TRBV20-1 and TRBJ1-2; TRBD1 matches 9 bases. Germline V gene lookup returns CDR1 DFQATT and CDR2 SNEGSKA (reference sequence). The junction had 8 bases not matched to a gene; V was cut back by 2 bases and J by 4 bases. The CDR3 is 15 amino acids. The CDR3: CSARSTRDRAYGYTF. CDR3 DNA sequence: TGCAGTGCTAGATCGACTCGGGACAGGGCCTATGGCTACACCTTC.

The J gene is TRBJ2-1, the V gene TRBV5-1, with 7 bases identical to TRBD1. J was trimmed by 4 bases and V by 4 bases; bases with no gene match: 5. The germline CDR1 and CDR2 sequences are SGHRS and YFSETQ. The CDR3 runs to 14 residues. CDR3 nucleotides: TGCGCCAGCAGCCCAGACAGGGTTTACAATGAGCAGTTCTTC. Protein: CASSPDRVYNEQFF.

The rearrangement links TRBV6-2 or TRBV6-3 to TRBJ2-1, with 9 nucleotides matching TRBD1. V was clipped by 6 bases and J by 5 bases; unmatched bases: 8. The length of the CDR3 is 15 residues. In germline, CDR1 is MNHEY, CDR2 SVGEGT. This chain's CDR3 is CASRHTGGANNEQFF. CDR3 DNA: TGTGCCAGCAGACACACAGGGGGCGCAAACAATGAGCAGTTCTTC.

This clonotype showed up just a few times. V is TRBV7-9 and J is TRBJ2-3; no clear D. The CDR3 extends over 16 amino acids. V dropped 1 base and J dropped 1 base, with 12 bases sitting between them. Germline V gene sequence: CDR1 SEHNR, CDR2 FQNEAQ (reference sequence). DNA of the CDR3: TGTGCCAGCAGCTTAGAGAGACAAGGCGGCACAGATACGCAGTATTTT. It specifies CASSLERQGGTDTQYF.

The J gene is TRBJ2-7, the V gene TRBV9; the D is unclear. This CDR3 spans 13 amino acids. Trimming removed 4 bases at V and 2 bases at J, with 10 bases between. Germline V gene data show CDR1 as SGDLS and CDR2 as YYNGEE. The CDR3 DNA reads TGTGCCAGCAGCCCGGAGACGCCCTACGAGCAGTACTTC. Translating it yields CASSPETPYEQYF.

V usage is TRBV6-2 or TRBV6-3 and J usage is TRBJ1-1; D uncertain. Germline CDR1 MNHEY, CDR2 SVGEGT. The CDR3 spans 16 residues. V lost 4 bases to trimming and J lost 4 bases, with 19 bases between them. CDR3 sequence: CASSSEGGSYRTEAFF. In nucleotides, the CDR3 is TGTGCCAGCAGTTCGGAGGGTGGCAGCTACCGCACTGAAGCTTTCTTT.

This clonotype occurred many times. This sequence joins TRBV10-3 and TRBJ2-3, with D maybe TRBD1 (6 bases). CDR1 ENHRY and CDR2 SYGVKD come from the germline V gene. The CDR3 is 15 amino acids. The ends were cut back, 4 bases at V and 1 base at J, with 12 bases in the middle. The CDR3 DNA follows: TGTGCCATCAGTGGGACGGCAGGGGGCACAGATACGCAGTATTTT. Translated: CAISGTAGGTDTQYF.

This clonotype appeared a few times. This chain connects TRBV10-3 to TRBJ1-2, with D possibly being TRBD1 (6 bases). Looked up from germline, CDR1 is ENHRY and CDR2 is SYGVKD. Deletions cut 2 bases from V and 4 bases from J, with 8 bases between. The CDR3 is made up of 13 amino acids. The CDR3 loop is CAISEGQFYGYTF. CDR3 in DNA: TGTGCCATCAGTGAGGGACAGTTCTATGGCTACACCTTC.